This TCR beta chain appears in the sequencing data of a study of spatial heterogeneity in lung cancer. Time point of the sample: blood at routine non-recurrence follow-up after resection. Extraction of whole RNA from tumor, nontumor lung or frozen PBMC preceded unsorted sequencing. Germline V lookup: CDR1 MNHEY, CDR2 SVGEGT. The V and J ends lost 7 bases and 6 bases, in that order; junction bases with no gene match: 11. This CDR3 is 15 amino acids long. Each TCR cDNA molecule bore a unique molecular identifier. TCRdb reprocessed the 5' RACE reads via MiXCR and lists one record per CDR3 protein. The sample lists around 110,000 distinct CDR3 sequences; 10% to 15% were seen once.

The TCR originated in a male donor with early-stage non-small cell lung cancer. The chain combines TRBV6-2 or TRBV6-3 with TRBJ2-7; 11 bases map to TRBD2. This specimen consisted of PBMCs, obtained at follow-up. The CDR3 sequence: CASIKLAGALVEQYF. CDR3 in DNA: TGTGCCAGCATAAAACTAGCGGGGGCCCTCGTCGAGCAGTACTTC.